This TCR beta chain is from a study of tissue T cells after allogeneic stem cell transplantation. Study as a whole: Graft-versus-host disease patients received grafts, several unmodified and three CD34-selected to deplete T cells.

The method was immunoSEQ multiplex PCR; TCRdb's version includes in-frame clones alone and lacks a portion of them. The data show about 4,700 clones, approximately 70% seen once. The CDR3 runs to 14 residues. Germline CDR1 is SGDLS and CDR2 is YYNGEE. V was clipped by 2 bases and J by 6 bases, with 11 bases between them. Study conclusions and caveats: TCR repertoires tracked anatomic similarity, regardless of disease or transplant status. Motif-based clustering found tissue-specific repertoire signatures shared across patients, though few clones were shared.

This clone has just one count. Its antigen remains unidentified. The TCR was taken from a female patient between 18 and 55 years old with steroid-refractory graft-versus-host disease after an allogeneic stem cell transplant. Some T cells may arise from the graft donor. The chain couples TRBV9 to TRBJ2-2, with D perhaps TRBD2 (5 bases). Sequencing used duodenal tissue, obtained at autopsy. The CDR3 sequence is CASSVGRRSGELFF. The CDR3 DNA reads TGTGCCAGCAGCGTGGGAAGGAGGTCCGGGGAGCTGTTTTTT. Looking up the rest from reference TRBV9 and TRBJ2-2 gives the full variable domain: DSGVTQTPKHLITATGQRVTLRCSPRSGDLSVYWYQQSLDQGLQFLIQYYNGEERAKGNILERFSAQQFPDLHSELNLSSLELGDSALYFCASSVGRRSGELFFGEGSRLTVL.